This TCR beta chain was identified in a study of identical twins. Concerning this clonotype itself: No antigen is known for it.

Points from the study as a whole: While abundant cord blood beta clonotypes carried fewer insertions, memory repertoires showed no such pattern. Compared with models, monozygotic twins showed more out-of-frame TCR alpha sharing.

TCRdb called the 5' RACE reads again in MiXCR, with one record for every CDR3 protein. The profile shows approximately 530,000 distinct CDR3 sequences, approximately 20% of them singletons. V trimming: 7 bases; J trimming: 7 bases; junction bases outside the gene matches: 18. Per germline, CDR1 SGHNT and CDR2 YENEEA. This CDR3 region has 17 residues. Another study also made use of these data, one on yellow fever vaccine responses in identical twins.

This receptor was identified in a woman between 18 and 29 years old in good health. The sequencing sample was made of CD4+ T cells sorted from blood. This chain links TRBV11-3 with TRBJ2-1; TRBD2 agrees at 8 bases. This CDR3 reads CASTPSGPAGAWNEQFF. The CDR3 bases are TGTGCCAGCACCCCCTCCGGCCCAGCGGGAGCTTGGAATGAGCAGTTCTTC.